The clone carrying this TCR beta chain occurred once. Its target is unknown. Only in-frame clones appear in the TCRdb table, and some are missing; sequencing was by immunoSEQ multiplex PCR. The top ten hold roughly 1.9% of the sample, which has roughly 60,000 clones, about four fifths seen once. The CDR3 totals 15 residues. Looked up from germline, CDR1 is SGHAT and CDR2 is FQNNGV. Trimming shortened V by 3 bases and J by 4 bases, and 16 bases separated the two germline ends. These data come from a study of OX40 agonist ivuxolimab in advanced cancers. In the study overall: Participants could have had prior anti-PD-1, anti-PD-L1 or anti-CTLA-4 therapy, and approximately 40% had some. Study results and caveats: Not determined was the antigen specificity of the expanded peripheral T cells.

This clonotype was obtained from an adult with an advanced solid tumor such as melanoma, head and neck, liver or kidney cancer. The material sequenced was CD4+ or CD8+ T cells sorted from blood, taken in a trial of the OX40 agonist ivuxolimab. The gene calls are TRBV11-2 and TRBJ2-7, with D tentatively TRBD1 or TRBD2 (5 bases each). DNA for the CDR3: TGTGCCAGCAGCTTGGGAGCACAGGCGGGTTACGAGCAGTACGTC. It yields the protein CASSLGAQAGYEQYV.